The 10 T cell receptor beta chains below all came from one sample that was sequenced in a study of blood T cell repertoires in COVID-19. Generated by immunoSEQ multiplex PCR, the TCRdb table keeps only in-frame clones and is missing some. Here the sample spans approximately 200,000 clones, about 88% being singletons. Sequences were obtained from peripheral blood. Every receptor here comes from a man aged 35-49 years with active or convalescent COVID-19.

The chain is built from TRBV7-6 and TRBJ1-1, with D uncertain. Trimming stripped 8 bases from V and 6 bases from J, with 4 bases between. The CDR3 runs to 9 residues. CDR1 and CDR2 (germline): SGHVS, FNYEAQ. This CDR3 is CASYPEAFF. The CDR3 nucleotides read TGTGCCAGCTATCCTGAAGCTTTCTTT.

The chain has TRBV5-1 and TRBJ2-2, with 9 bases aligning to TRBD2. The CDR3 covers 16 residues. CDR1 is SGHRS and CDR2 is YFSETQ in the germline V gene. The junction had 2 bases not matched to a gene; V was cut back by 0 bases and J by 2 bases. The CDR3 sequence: CASSLVAGANTGELFF. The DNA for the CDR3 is TGCGCCAGCAGCTTGGTAGCGGGGGCCAACACCGGGGAGCTGTTTTTT.

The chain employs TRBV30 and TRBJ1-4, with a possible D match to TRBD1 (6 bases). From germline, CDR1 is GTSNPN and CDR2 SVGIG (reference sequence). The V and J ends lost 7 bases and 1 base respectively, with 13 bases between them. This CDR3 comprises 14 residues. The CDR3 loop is CAFSSRGTNEKLFF. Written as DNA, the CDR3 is TGTGCCTTCTCCTCCAGGGGAACTAATGAAAAACTGTTTTTT.

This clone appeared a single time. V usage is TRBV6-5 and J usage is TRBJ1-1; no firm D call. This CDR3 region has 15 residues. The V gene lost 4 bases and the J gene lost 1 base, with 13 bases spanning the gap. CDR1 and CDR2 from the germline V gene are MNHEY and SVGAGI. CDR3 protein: CASSSADTPNTEAFF. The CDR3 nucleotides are TGTGCCAGCAGTTCGGCAGACACTCCGAACACTGAAGCTTTCTTT.

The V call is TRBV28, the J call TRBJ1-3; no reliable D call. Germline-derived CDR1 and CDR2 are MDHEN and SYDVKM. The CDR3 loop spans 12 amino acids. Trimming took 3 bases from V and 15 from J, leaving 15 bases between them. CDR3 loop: CASSFRSAPGYF. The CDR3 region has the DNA TGTGCCAGCAGTTTTAGAAGTGCTCCGGGATATTTT.

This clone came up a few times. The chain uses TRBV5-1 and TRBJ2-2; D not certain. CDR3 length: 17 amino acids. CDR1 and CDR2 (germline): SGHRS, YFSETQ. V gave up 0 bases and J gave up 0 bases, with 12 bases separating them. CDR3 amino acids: CASSLVPGPTNTGELFF. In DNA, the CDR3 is TGCGCCAGCAGCTTGGTCCCAGGCCCTACGAACACCGGGGAGCTGTTTTTT.

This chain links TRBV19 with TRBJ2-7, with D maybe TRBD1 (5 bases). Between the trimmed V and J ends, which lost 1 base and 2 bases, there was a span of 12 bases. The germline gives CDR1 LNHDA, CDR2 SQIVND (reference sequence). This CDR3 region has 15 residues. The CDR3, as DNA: TGTGCCAGTAGTATAGGGTCAGGGTGGCCCTACGAGCAGTACTTC. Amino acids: CASSIGSGWPYEQYF.

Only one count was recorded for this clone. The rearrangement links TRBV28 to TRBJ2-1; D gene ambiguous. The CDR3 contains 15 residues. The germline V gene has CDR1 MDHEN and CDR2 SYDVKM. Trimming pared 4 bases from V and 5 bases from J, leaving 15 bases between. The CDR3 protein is CASSSPLRSNNEQFF. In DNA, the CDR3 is TGTGCCAGCAGTTCCCCCCTTAGATCCAACAATGAGCAGTTCTTC.

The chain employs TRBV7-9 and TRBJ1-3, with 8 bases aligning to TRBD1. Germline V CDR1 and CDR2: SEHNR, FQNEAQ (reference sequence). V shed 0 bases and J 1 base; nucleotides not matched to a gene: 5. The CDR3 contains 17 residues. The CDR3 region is CASSLAGQGASGNTIYF. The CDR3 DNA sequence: TGTGCCAGCAGCTTAGCCGGCCAGGGGGCTTCTGGAAACACCATATATTTT.

The CDR3 reads CAWGTSGIQETQYF. The CDR3 DNA is TGTGCCTGGGGGACTAGCGGGATTCAAGAGACCCAGTACTTC. The chain is built from TRBV30 and TRBJ2-5; TRBD2 aligns across 13 bases. There are 14 residues in the CDR3. The V and J ends lost 5 bases and 2 bases, in that order; junction bases with no gene match: 2. Per germline, CDR1 GTSNPN and CDR2 SVGIG (reference sequence).